What follows are 30 T cell receptor beta chains derived from one specimen sequenced in a study of T cell clonality in common variable immunodeficiency. The study, taken as a whole, reports: Reportedly, TCR beta sequences from common variable immunodeficiency showed fewer deletions and N-nucleotide insertions.

Their antigens are not known. Clones were read by immunoSEQ multiplex PCR, and TCRdb kept only the in-frame ones, dropping some. This set yields about 16,000 clones and no singletons; the top ten hold around an eighth. The specimen sequenced was peripheral blood mononuclear cells. The receptors originated from a human donor with common variable immunodeficiency.

This clone was picked up many times. This CDR3 reads CSVTLPGQANTEAFF. The CDR3 DNA, read in part, is TGCAGCGTTACCTTGCCTGGACAGGCGAACACTGAA. This chain joins TRBV29-1 and TRBJ1-1; 7 bases map to TRBD1. Read coverage stops 3 residues before the CDR3 terminus; the germline J gene supplies the remainder. The CDR3 contains 15 residues. Per germline, CDR1 SQVTM and CDR2 ANQGSEA. V was pared by 5 bases and J by 1 base, with 10 bases of the junction left unmatched.

This clone was counted between two and nine times. The read falls 3 residues short of the CDR3 end, and the missing part is taken from the germline J gene. The chain carries TRBV19 and TRBJ1-1; 11 bases are a match to TRBD1. V was clipped by 5 bases and J by 7 bases; unmatched bases: 15. This CDR3 contains 17 residues. The germline V gene has CDR1 LNHDA and CDR2 SQIVND (reference sequence). The CDR3 loop reads CASSAQIPGTGGSEAFF. The CDR3 DNA, read in part, is TGTGCCAGTAGTGCCCAAATACCCGGGACAGGGGGAAGTGAA.

This clone was seen many times. The read terminates 3 residues ahead of where the CDR3 ends, so the germline J gene completes it. The genes are TRBV15 and TRBJ2-7; possibly TRBD1 for D (6 bases). CDR3 length equals 16 residues. Germline V gene data show CDR1 as LNHNV and CDR2 as YYDKDF (reference sequence). V shed 0 bases and J shed 0 bases, with 12 bases lying between them. The CDR3 DNA, read in part, is TGTGCCACCAGCAGAGAGACAGGCCTTACCTCCTACGAG. Translated: CATSRETGLTSYE. The full CDR3 is CATSRETGLTSYEQYF.

This clone has ten or more counts. The read ends 3 residues early relative to the CDR3; the germline J gene fills the gap. The chain uses TRBV10-3 and TRBJ1-6; 9 nucleotides match TRBD1. J gave up 7 bases and V 5 bases, and 9 bases lay outside the gene matches. This CDR3 is 16 amino acids long. Germline CDR1 reads ENHRY; CDR2 reads SYGVKD. The covered CDR3 bases are TGTGCCATCAGTCCCGGGACAGGGAGTTCGAATTCACCC. It codes for CAISPGTGSSNSP. The CDR3 reads in full as CAISPGTGSSNSPLHF.

This clone was seen many times. Sequencing ends 3 residues short of the CDR3 end; the germline J gene provides the rest. The chain employs TRBV7-3 and TRBJ2-1; 12 nucleotides line up with TRBD2. There are 15 residues in the CDR3. Germline V gene sequence: CDR1 SGHTA, CDR2 FQGTGA. Trimming at V came to 6 bases and at J to 5 bases, leaving 5 bases not matched to a gene. This chain's CDR3 is CASSYTSGGNNEQFF. CDR3 DNA, as far as it was read: TGTGCCAGCAGTTACACTAGCGGGGGGAACAATGAG.

The table lists this clone with a few counts. The junction and the germline gene differ at one end; a read error may be behind it. Read coverage stops 3 residues before the CDR3 terminus; the germline J gene supplies the remainder. The V gene is TRBV11-2, the J gene TRBJ1-1; no definite D call. Germline CDR1 and CDR2: SGHAT and FQNNGV. The CDR3 sequence is 13 residues long. The chain's CDR3 is CASTLHRDTEAFF. The part of the CDR3 DNA that was read is TGTGCCAGCACCTTACACCGCGACACTGAA.

This clone was observed at least ten times. The CDR3 end falls 3 residues outside the read, so it is completed with the germline J gene. The chain joins TRBV20-1 to TRBJ1-2; 8 bases fit TRBD1. The CDR3 consists of 16 residues. In germline, CDR1 is DFQATT, CDR2 SNEGSKA (reference sequence). Unmatched junction bases numbered 10, after V lost 4 bases and J lost 0 bases. CDR3 bases read: TGCAGTGCTACTAACCTCGGACAGGGAGCTAACTATGGC. This codes for CSATNLGQGANYG. The whole CDR3 sequence reads CSATNLGQGANYGYTF.

This clone has a handful of counts. The read ends 3 residues early relative to the CDR3; the germline J gene fills the gap. The chain couples TRBV6-2 or TRBV6-3 to TRBJ1-5, with a weak D call TRBD1 (6 bases). The CDR3 loop spans 14 amino acids. The V end was cut by 7 bases, the J end by 1 base, with 11 bases between. Per germline, CDR1 MNHEY and CDR2 SVGEGT. Here the CDR3 reads CASKQGWSNQPQHF. CDR3 bases read: TGTGCCAGCAAGCAGGGGTGGAGCAATCAGCCC.

This clone was detected many times. The sequenced fragment ends 3 residues before the CDR3 boundary, so the rest is inferred from the germline J gene. This chain uses TRBV12-3 or TRBV12-4 with TRBJ1-1; the D gene is possibly TRBD1 (5 bases). V lost 6 bases to trimming and J lost 1 base, with 21 bases between them. There are 17 residues in the CDR3. The CDR3 is CASSPRGADGWNTEAFF. The sequenced CDR3 bases are TGTGCCAGCAGCCCTAGGGGTGCAGACGGCTGGAACACTGAA.

As to this clone: Sequencing ends 3 residues short of the CDR3 end; the germline J gene provides the rest. This sequence joins TRBV7-2 and TRBJ2-3; 8 nucleotides line up with TRBD2. This CDR3 is 15 amino acids long. V dropped 1 base and J dropped 4; count of bases not matched to a gene: 4. Per germline, CDR1 SGHTA and CDR2 FQGNSA. The part of the CDR3 DNA that was read is TGTGCCAGCAGCTTAGGCAGCGGGGGCTCAGATACG. It encodes CASSLGSGGSDT. Given in full, the CDR3 is CASSLGSGGSDTQYF.

Notes on this clone: The same CDR3 is also encoded by other DNA sequences in this sample. The sequenced CDR3 bases are TGTGCCAGCTCCAGAGGGGTGGGCACCGGGGAG. Translating gives CASSRGVGTGE. The whole CDR3 sequence is CASSRGVGTGELFF. J is TRBJ2-2 and V is TRBV7-2; TRBD1 or TRBD2 may be the D gene (5 bases each). The read falls 3 residues short of the CDR3 end, and the missing part is taken from the germline J gene. The germline V gene has CDR1 SGHTA and CDR2 FQGNSA. Trimming took 8 bases from V and 4 from J, leaving 14 bases between them. The CDR3 runs 14 residues. Supplemented by reference TRBV7-2 and TRBJ2-2, the full variable domain reads GAGVSQSPSNKVTEKGKDVELRCDPISGHTALYWYRQSLGQGLEFLIYFQGNSAPDKSGLPSDRFSAERTGGSVSTLTIQRTQQEDSAVYLCASSRGVGTGELFFGEGSRLTVL.

This clone was counted ten times or more. The read finishes 3 residues shy of the CDR3 end, and the germline J gene is used to complete it. The chain carries TRBV19 and TRBJ1-2; D uncertain. Trimming shortened V by 6 bases and J by 6 bases, and 17 bases separated the two germline ends. The CDR3 is 14 residues long. Looked up from germline, CDR1 is LNHDA and CDR2 is SQIVND (reference sequence). The CDR3 DNA, read in part, is TGTGCCAGTAGGGCGACACGAGGTCACAATGGC. It codes for CASRATRGHNG. The entire CDR3 reads CASRATRGHNGYTF.

The table lists this clone with a few counts. The read is 3 residues too short to cover the CDR3 end, so that end is filled in from the germline J gene. The chain employs TRBV2 and TRBJ1-5; D not certain. The length of the CDR3 is 13 residues. The germline V gene encodes CDR1 SNHLY and CDR2 FYNNEI. V lost 6 bases and J 5 bases, leaving 11 bases between the germline ends. This CDR3 reads CASRGQPYQPQHF. The covered CDR3 bases are TGTGCCAGCAGGGGCCAGCCATATCAGCCC. Full variable domain (remainder filled in from reference TRBV2 and TRBJ1-5): EPEVTQTPSHQVTQMGQEVILRCVPISNHLYFYWYRQILGQKVEFLVSFYNNEISEKSEIFDDQFSVERPDGSNFTLKIRSTKLEDSAMYFCASRGQPYQPQHFGDGTRLSIL.

Comment on this clone: The DNA ends 3 residues before the CDR3 does, and the rest of the CDR3 is filled in from the germline J gene. The gene calls are TRBV7-3 and TRBJ1-2; 9 nucleotides match TRBD1. Germline CDR1 reads SGHTA; CDR2 reads FQGTGA. CDR3 length equals 13 residues. The CDR3 spells CASSPQGAGGYTF. The covered CDR3 bases are TGTGCCAGCAGCCCACAGGGGGCCGGGGGC. Drawing the rest from reference TRBV7-3 and TRBJ1-2, the complete variable domain is GAGVSQTPSNKVTEKGKYVELRCDPISGHTALYWYRQSLGQGPEFLIYFQGTGAADDSGLPNDRFFAVRPEGSVSTLKIQRTERGDSAVYLCASSPQGAGGYTFGSGTRLTVV.

This clone has only a few counts. The DNA ends 3 residues before the CDR3 does, and the rest of the CDR3 is filled in from the germline J gene. The V call is TRBV30, the J call TRBJ2-3; TRBD2 matches at 10 bases. This CDR3 comprises 14 residues. The V and J ends lost 5 bases and 1 base, in that order; junction bases with no gene match: 3. CDR1 and CDR2 from the germline V gene are GTSNPN and SVGIG (reference sequence). This chain's CDR3 is CAWGAGGGTDTQYF. The DNA read from the CDR3 is TGTGCCTGGGGAGCGGGGGGGGGCACAGATACG.

This clone was seen repeatedly, ten times or more. The read terminates 3 residues ahead of where the CDR3 ends, so the germline J gene completes it. This rearrangement joins TRBV4-2 to TRBJ1-3; tentatively, D is TRBD1 (6 bases). Germline CDR1 reads LGHNA; CDR2 reads YNFKEQ. The CDR3 runs to 17 residues. The V gene lost 0 bases and the J gene lost 1 base, with 13 bases spanning the gap. The part of the CDR3 DNA that was read is TGTGCCAGCAGCCAAGAAGGGGGGGGCGATTCTGGAAACACC. Protein sequence: CASSQEGGGDSGNT. Given in full, the CDR3 is CASSQEGGGDSGNTIYF.

This clone has more than one count but fewer than ten. The read comes to an end 3 residues before the CDR3 does, leaving the germline J gene to fill in the end. This chain links TRBV30 with TRBJ1-1; a possible D gene is TRBD1 (6 bases). V shed 3 bases and J shed 5 bases, with 13 bases lying between them. Germline V gene sequence: CDR1 GTSNPN, CDR2 SVGIG (reference sequence). CDR3 length: 13 amino acids. The DNA read from the CDR3 is TGTGCCTGGAGAGGCCAGGGGAGGACTGAA. Translated, it gives CAWRGQGRTE. The whole CDR3 reads CAWRGQGRTEAFF.

There are a few counts of this clone. The CDR3 is cut off 3 residues early in the read; its end comes from the germline J gene. V gene TRBV2 combines with J gene TRBJ2-1; TRBD2 aligns across 12 bases. The V and J ends lost 4 bases and 4 bases, in that order; junction bases with no gene match: 2. Germline CDR1 SNHLY, CDR2 FYNNEI. CDR3 length: 15 residues. The covered CDR3 bases are TGTGCCAGCAGTGTGGGACTAGCGGGTTACAATGAG. This encodes CASSVGLAGYNE. The CDR3, in full, reads CASSVGLAGYNEQFF.

This clone was counted ten times or more. The read stops 3 residues short of the end of the CDR3; the missing end is completed from the germline J gene. The chain links TRBV29-1 to TRBJ2-7, with TRBD1 matching 8 bases. Germline trimming cut 7 bases from V and 5 bases from J; bases unmatched to any gene: 7. The CDR3 is made up of 12 amino acids. Germline V gene lookup returns CDR1 SQVTM and CDR2 ANQGSEA. The CDR3 sequence is CSARQGTHEQYF. Partial CDR3 DNA: TGCAGCGCTAGACAGGGGACCCACGAG.

This clone is judged medium-sized (0.01 to 0.1%). Read coverage stops 3 residues before the CDR3 terminus; the germline J gene supplies the remainder. This chain uses TRBV24-1 with TRBJ2-1; a possible D gene is TRBD1 (6 bases). Germline lookup yields CDR1 KGHDR and CDR2 SFDVKD. The V end lost 4 bases, the J end lost 5 bases, and 11 bases lay between the germline ends. The CDR3 has 14 amino acids. The CDR3 sequence: CATSDPGTNNEQFF. Incomplete CDR3 DNA: TGTGCCACCAGTGACCCCGGGACAAACAATGAG.

The sample holds many counts of this clone. The read falls 3 residues short of the CDR3 end, and the missing part is taken from the germline J gene. The chain is built from TRBV6-2 or TRBV6-3 and TRBJ2-7; D may be TRBD1 (5 bases). Germline V CDR1 and CDR2: MNHEY, SVGEGT. The length of the CDR3 is 14 residues. V was cut by 2 bases and J by 1 base, with 9 bases left in between. CDR3 bases read: TGTGCCAGCAGTTACGGGCAGGGTTCCTACGAG. Translated: CASSYGQGSYE. The whole CDR3 sequence reads CASSYGQGSYEQYF.

This clone was recorded at least ten times. The sequence runs out 3 residues before the end of the CDR3; the remainder is reconstructed from the germline J gene. The gene calls are TRBV5-1 and TRBJ1-5, with D tentatively TRBD1 (5 bases). Per germline, CDR1 SGHRS and CDR2 YFSETQ. V was pared by 0 bases and J by 9 bases, with 16 bases between. The CDR3 is made up of 15 amino acids. This CDR3 reads CASSLDGSPGGPQHF. Incomplete CDR3 DNA: TGCGCCAGCAGCTTGGACGGGTCCCCGGGGGGGCCC.

At least ten counts were recorded for this clone. The read falls 3 residues short of the CDR3 end, and the missing part is taken from the germline J gene. The rearrangement uses TRBV10-3 and TRBJ1-2; TRBD1 aligns across 7 bases. Per the germline V gene, CDR1 is ENHRY and CDR2 is SYGVKD. CDR3 length: 13 amino acids. V dropped 6 bases and J dropped 5; count of bases not matched to a gene: 6. The CDR3 loop is CAIRGDRDYGYTF. Incomplete CDR3 DNA: TGTGCCATCAGGGGGGACAGAGATTATGGC.

The sample holds a few counts of this clone. The missing CDR3 end, 3 residues past where the read stops, is filled in from the germline J gene. V is TRBV18 and J is TRBJ1-4; D remains unclear. Germline CDR1 reads KGHSH; CDR2 reads LQKENI. The length of the CDR3 is 15 residues. The germline V and J ends were trimmed by 6 bases and 3 bases, with 14 bases remaining between them. The CDR3 DNA, read in part, is TGTGCCAGCTCCCTAAGAGCCTCGGCTAATGAAAAA. This codes for CASSLRASANEK. The CDR3 in full is CASSLRASANEKLFF.

This clone appeared many times. The CDR3 sequence: CASSIGGLHEQYF. The DNA read from the CDR3 is TGTGCCAGTAGTATTGGGGGGTTACACGAG. The chain carries TRBV19 and TRBJ2-7, with TRBD2 as a possible D gene (6 bases). The read gets to within 3 residues of the CDR3 end, and the germline J gene fills in the rest. The CDR3 contains 13 residues. CDR1 and CDR2 (germline): LNHDA, SQIVND (reference sequence). Between the trimmed V and J ends, which lost 3 bases and 5 bases, there was a span of 11 bases.

A few counts support this clone. The observed sequence ends 3 residues before the CDR3 terminus, with the missing tail filled in from the germline J gene. J is TRBJ2-7 and V is TRBV5-1; 7 bases line up with TRBD2. The CDR3 is 15 residues long. V lost 4 bases to trimming and J lost 1 base; unmatched junction nucleotides: 8. The germline V gene encodes CDR1 SGHRS and CDR2 YFSETQ. The covered CDR3 bases are TGCGCCAGCAGCCTCGGGGAGGGTGGATCCTACGAG. Protein sequence: CASSLGEGGSYE. The whole CDR3 sequence is CASSLGEGGSYEQYF.

At least ten counts were recorded for this clone. The CDR3 sequence: CATWRVRGNSYEQYF. The sequenced CDR3 bases are TGTGCCACCTGGAGGGTGAGGGGAAACTCCTACGAG. This chain joins TRBV30 and TRBJ2-7; D is possibly TRBD2 (6 bases). The CDR3 is cut off 3 residues early in the read; its end comes from the germline J gene. The CDR3 has 15 amino acids. The V end lost 8 bases, the J end lost 0 bases, and 20 bases lay between the germline ends. Germline loops: CDR1 GTSNPN, CDR2 SVGIG (reference sequence).

Only a few counts were recorded for this clone. The observed sequence ends 3 residues before the CDR3 terminus, with the missing tail filled in from the germline J gene. The chain couples TRBV7-2 to TRBJ2-1, with TRBD2 matching 9 bases. Trimming at V came to 0 bases and at J to 4 bases, leaving 7 bases not matched to a gene. Germline V CDR1 and CDR2: SGHTA, FQGNSA. This CDR3 region has 17 residues. Partial CDR3 DNA: TGTGCCAGCAGCTTAGCTTCGACTAGCGGCTATTACAATGAG. It specifies CASSLASTSGYYNE. The CDR3 in its entirety is CASSLASTSGYYNEQFF.

This clone was counted between two and nine times. The missing CDR3 end, 3 residues past where the read stops, is filled in from the germline J gene. The V and J genes are TRBV19 and TRBJ1-2; D may be TRBD1 (5 bases). CDR1 and CDR2 (germline): LNHDA, SQIVND (reference sequence). The CDR3 extends over 13 amino acids. The CDR3 sequence is CASSVPVGGLYTF. The CDR3 bases that were read are TGTGCCAGTAGTGTCCCCGTGGGGGGACTC.

This clone has more than one count but fewer than ten. Coverage ceases 3 residues before the CDR3 finishes, and the germline J gene fills in the end. The genes are TRBV7-6 and TRBJ2-3; 7 nucleotides match TRBD1. This CDR3 region has 15 residues. The germline gives CDR1 SGHVS, CDR2 FNYEAQ. J was trimmed by 1 base and V by 1 base; bases with no gene match: 2. The covered CDR3 bases are TGTGCCAGCAGCTTAGGGGGGACAGGCACAGATACG. It yields the protein CASSLGGTGTDT. The full CDR3 protein is CASSLGGTGTDTQYF.